These 14 T cell receptor beta chains were all obtained from the same sample, sequenced in a study of T-cell reconstitution after alpha-beta-depleted transplantation in children. Unique molecular identifiers tagged the TCRbeta library. TCRdb fed the PCR reads into MiXCR, producing one record per CDR3 protein. The sample holds 500,000 to 650,000 distinct CDR3 sequences; 10% to 15% are singletons and the top ten take about 2.2%. This material consisted of PBMCs, mostly from graft donor cells, taken 360 days after TCRalphabeta/CD19-depleted stem cell transplant. The receptors derive from a male patient under 18 who had a stem cell transplant for acute myeloid leukemia, so the T cells may come from the graft donor.

This chain uses TRBV6-2 or TRBV6-3 with TRBJ2-7, with D perhaps matching TRBD1 (6 bases). The CDR3 totals 15 residues. CDR1 is MNHEY and CDR2 is SVGEGT in the germline V gene. V lost 4 bases and J lost 3, with 16 bases in between. The CDR3, as DNA: TGTGCCAGCAGTTCCCCACAGGGTGGTGACTACGAGCAGTACTTC. It translates to CASSSPQGGDYEQYF.

This clonotype appeared many times. The rearrangement uses TRBV7-9 and TRBJ2-2, with D unresolved. Trimming left V 1 base short and J 0 bases short, with 3 bases between. This CDR3 has 14 amino acids. Germline values: CDR1 SEHNR, CDR2 FQNEAQ (reference sequence). CDR3 nucleotides: TGTGCCAGCAGCTTAGTTCCGAACACCGGGGAGCTGTTTTTT. It encodes CASSLVPNTGELFF.

The chain has TRBV2 and TRBJ2-2, with D possibly being TRBD2 (6 bases). Trimming took 10 bases from V and 1 from J, leaving 16 bases between them. This CDR3 comprises 15 residues. Germline assignment: CDR1 SNHLY and CDR2 FYNNEI. The CDR3, as DNA: TGTGCCACCTTTGCCCGGGAGATGAACACCGGGGAGCTGTTTTTT. Translated: CATFAREMNTGELFF.

This clonotype has only a few counts. J is TRBJ2-5 and V is TRBV28, with 11 bases fitting TRBD2. V was pared by 3 bases and J by 1 base, with 7 bases of the junction left unmatched. The CDR3 covers 17 residues. CDR1 and CDR2 from the germline V gene are MDHEN and SYDVKM. CDR3 amino acids: CASSFQGLADLQETQYF. CDR3 DNA: TGTGCCAGCAGTTTCCAGGGACTAGCGGACCTCCAAGAGACCCAGTACTTC.

The chain has TRBV19 and TRBJ2-3; a possible D gene is TRBD2 (5 bases). Germline V gene sequence: CDR1 LNHDA, CDR2 SQIVND (reference sequence). Trimming shortened V by 1 base and J by 2 bases, and 10 bases separated the two germline ends. The CDR3 consists of 15 residues. The CDR3 sequence: CASSIGGLYTDTQYF. For the CDR3, the DNA is TGTGCCAGTAGTATAGGCGGGTTATACACAGATACGCAGTATTTT.

In this sample, this clonotype turned up a few times. The chain uses TRBV7-2 and TRBJ2-2; 11 bases are a match to TRBD1. V was clipped by 5 bases and J by 7 bases; unmatched bases: 9. The CDR3 covers 16 residues. In germline, CDR1 is SGHTA, CDR2 FQGNSA. CDR3 DNA: TGTGCCAGCAGCGCCAGGACAGGGGGCTCGAGCGGGGAGCTGTTTTTT. This gives the protein CASSARTGGSSGELFF.

This chain joins TRBV7-2 and TRBJ2-7; tentatively, D is TRBD2 (6 bases). CDR1 SGHTA and CDR2 FQGNSA come from the germline V gene. The CDR3 runs 15 residues. V was cut by 0 bases and J by 5 bases, with 14 bases left in between. In DNA form, the CDR3 reads TGTGCCAGCAGCTTAGCGGGAGGCCCATCTAACGAGCAGTACTTC. Encoded protein: CASSLAGGPSNEQYF.

The rearrangement joins TRBV12-3 or TRBV12-4 to TRBJ2-7, with D tentatively TRBD1 or TRBD2 (5 bases each). CDR3 length equals 14 residues. With 6 bases removed from V and 2 bases from J, the gap between germline ends came to 14 bases. The CDR3 sequence: CASSPTGRTYEQYF. For the CDR3, the DNA is TGTGCCAGCAGCCCCACGGGGCGGACCTACGAGCAGTACTTC.

This clonotype was seen ten or more times. This chain connects TRBV29-1 to TRBJ2-1; tentatively, D is TRBD1 (6 bases). Looked up from germline, CDR1 is SQVTM and CDR2 is ANQGSEA. Trimming took off 6 bases at V and 2 bases at J, with 11 bases between the two ends. The CDR3 loop spans 13 amino acids. CDR3 nucleotide sequence: TGCAGCGTCCACAGGGACCCCTACAATGAGCAGTTCTTC. Protein product: CSVHRDPYNEQFF.

The chain combines TRBV6-2 or TRBV6-3 with TRBJ2-2; a possible D gene is TRBD2 (5 bases). Germline values: CDR1 MNHEY, CDR2 SVGEGT. CDR3 length equals 15 residues. V was clipped by 5 bases and J by 10 bases, with 20 bases between them. The CDR3 DNA sequence: TGTGCCAGCAGTAACGGGGTCTCCTTCAATCCGGAGCTGTTTTTT. Translation gives CASSNGVSFNPELFF.

This clonotype was counted at least ten times. The chain links TRBV29-1 to TRBJ2-7, with D tentatively TRBD1 (6 bases). Germline values: CDR1 SQVTM, CDR2 ANQGSEA. This CDR3 has 13 amino acids. V lost 5 bases, J lost 9 bases, and 20 bases lay in between. Here the CDR3 DNA reads TGCAGCGTTCAGGGGCAGGGGACGCCGTCGCAGTACTTC. Protein: CSVQGQGTPSQYF.

This clonotype has a count of ten or more. The chain has TRBV29-1 and TRBJ2-7; 9 bases agree with TRBD1. The J segment lost 0 bases and the V segment lost 8 bases, leaving 5 bases of the junction unmatched. Germline assignment: CDR1 SQVTM and CDR2 ANQGSEA. The CDR3 runs 13 residues. CDR3 sequence: CSTRQGGSYEQYF. CDR3 sequence (DNA): TGCAGCACCCGACAGGGGGGCTCCTACGAGCAGTACTTC.

The CDR3: CSVGGVSYNEQFF. CDR3 bases: TGCAGCGTTGGGGGCGTCTCCTACAATGAGCAGTTCTTC. The chain uses TRBV29-1 and TRBJ2-1, with a weak D call TRBD1 (5 bases). There are 13 residues in the CDR3. CDR1 and CDR2 from the germline V gene are SQVTM and ANQGSEA. Trimming stripped 4 bases from V and 0 bases from J, with 7 bases between.

This clonotype appeared many times. The genes are TRBV29-1 and TRBJ1-3; D gene unclear. This CDR3 has 11 amino acids. The germline gives CDR1 SQVTM, CDR2 ANQGSEA. The ends were cut back, 0 bases at V and 10 bases at J, with 7 bases in the middle. CDR3 sequence: CSVEDWLTIYF. CDR3 in DNA: TGCAGCGTTGAAGATTGGTTGACCATATATTTT. Using reference TRBV29-1 and TRBJ1-3 for the parts outside the CDR3, the full variable domain is SAVISQKPSRDICQRGTSLTIQCQVDSQVTMMFWYRQQPGQSLTLIATANQGSEATYESGFVIDKFPISRPNLTFSTLTVSNMSPEDSSIYLCSVEDWLTIYFGEGSWLTVV.